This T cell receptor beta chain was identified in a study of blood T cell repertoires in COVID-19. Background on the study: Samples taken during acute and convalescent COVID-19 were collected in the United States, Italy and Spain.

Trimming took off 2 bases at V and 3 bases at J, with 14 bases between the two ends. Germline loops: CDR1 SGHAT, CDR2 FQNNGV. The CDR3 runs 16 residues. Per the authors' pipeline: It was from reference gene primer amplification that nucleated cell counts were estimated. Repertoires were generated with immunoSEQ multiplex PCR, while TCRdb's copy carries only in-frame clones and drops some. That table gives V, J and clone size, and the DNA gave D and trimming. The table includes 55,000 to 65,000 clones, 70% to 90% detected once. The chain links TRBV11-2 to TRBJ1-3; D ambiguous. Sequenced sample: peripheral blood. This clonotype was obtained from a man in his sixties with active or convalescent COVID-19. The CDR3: CASSLSEPGSGNTIYF. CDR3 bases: TGTGCCAGCAGCTTATCGGAGCCCGGCAGTGGAAACACCATATATTTT.